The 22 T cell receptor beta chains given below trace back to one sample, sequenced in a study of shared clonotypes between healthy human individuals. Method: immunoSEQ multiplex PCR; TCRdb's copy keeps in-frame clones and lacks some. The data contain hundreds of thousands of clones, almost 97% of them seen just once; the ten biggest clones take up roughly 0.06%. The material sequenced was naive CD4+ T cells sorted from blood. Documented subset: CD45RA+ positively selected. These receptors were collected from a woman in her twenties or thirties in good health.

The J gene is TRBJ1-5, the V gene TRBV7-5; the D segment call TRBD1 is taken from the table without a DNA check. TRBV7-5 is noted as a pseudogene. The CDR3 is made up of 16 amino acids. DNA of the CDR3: TGTGTCAGAAGCTTAGACAGGGGAGCTGGCAATCAGCCCCAGCATTTT. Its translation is CVRSLDRGAGNQPQHF.

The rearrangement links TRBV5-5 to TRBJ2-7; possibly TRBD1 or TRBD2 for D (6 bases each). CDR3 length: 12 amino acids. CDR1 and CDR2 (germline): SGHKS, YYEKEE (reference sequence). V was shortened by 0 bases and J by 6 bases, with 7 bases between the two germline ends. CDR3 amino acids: CASSLGGAEQYF. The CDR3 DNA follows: TGTGCCAGCAGCTTGGGGGGGGCCGAGCAGTACTTC.

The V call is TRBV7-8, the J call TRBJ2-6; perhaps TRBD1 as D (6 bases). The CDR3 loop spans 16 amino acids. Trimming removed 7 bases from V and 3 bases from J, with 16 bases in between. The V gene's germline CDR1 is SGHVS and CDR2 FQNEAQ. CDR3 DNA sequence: TGTGCCAGCACCACGGCAGGGGATGATGGGGCCAACGTCCTGACTTTC. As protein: CASTTAGDDGANVLTF.

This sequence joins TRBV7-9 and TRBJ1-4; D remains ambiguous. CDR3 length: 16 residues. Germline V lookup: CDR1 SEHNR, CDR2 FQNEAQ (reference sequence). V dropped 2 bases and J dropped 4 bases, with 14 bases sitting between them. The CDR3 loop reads CASSLRRAEGNEKLFF. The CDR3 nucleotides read TGTGCCAGCAGCTTACGGCGGGCGGAGGGTAATGAAAAACTGTTTTTT.

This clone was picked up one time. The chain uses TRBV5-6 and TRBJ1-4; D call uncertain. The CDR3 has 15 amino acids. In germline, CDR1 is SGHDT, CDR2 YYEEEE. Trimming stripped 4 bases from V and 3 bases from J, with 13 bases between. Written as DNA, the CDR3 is TGTGCCAGCAGCCCGTACAGCGAAGCTAATGAAAAACTGTTTTTT. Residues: CASSPYSEANEKLFF.

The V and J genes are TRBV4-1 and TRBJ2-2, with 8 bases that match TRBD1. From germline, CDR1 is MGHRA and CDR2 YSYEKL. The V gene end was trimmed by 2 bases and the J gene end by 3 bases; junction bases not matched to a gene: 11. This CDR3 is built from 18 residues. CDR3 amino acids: CASSQSSAGTGYTGELFF. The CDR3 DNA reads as TGCGCCAGCAGCCAATCGTCCGCCGGGACAGGCTACACCGGGGAGCTGTTTTTT.

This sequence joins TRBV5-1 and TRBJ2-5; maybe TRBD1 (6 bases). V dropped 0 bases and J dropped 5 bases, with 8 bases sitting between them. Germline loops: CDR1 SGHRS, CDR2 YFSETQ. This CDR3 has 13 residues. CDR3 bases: TGCGCCAGCAGCTTGGGGGACACGGAGACCCAGTACTTC. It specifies CASSLGDTETQYF.

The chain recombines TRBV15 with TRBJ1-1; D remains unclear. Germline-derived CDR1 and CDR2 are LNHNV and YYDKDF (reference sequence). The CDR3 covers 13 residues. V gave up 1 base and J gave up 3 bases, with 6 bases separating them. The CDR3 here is CATSRGWDTEAFF. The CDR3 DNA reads TGTGCCACCAGCAGAGGTTGGGACACTGAAGCTTTCTTT.

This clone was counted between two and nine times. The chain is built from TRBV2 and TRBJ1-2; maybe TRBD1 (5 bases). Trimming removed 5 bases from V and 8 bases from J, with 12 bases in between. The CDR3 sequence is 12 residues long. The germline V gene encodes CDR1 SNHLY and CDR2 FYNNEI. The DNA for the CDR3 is TGTGCCAGCAGTTGGCAGGGAGGCGGCTACACCTTC. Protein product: CASSWQGGGYTF. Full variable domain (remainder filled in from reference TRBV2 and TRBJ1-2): EPEVTQTPSHQVTQMGQEVILRCVPISNHLYFYWYRQILGQKVEFLVSFYNNEISEKSEIFDDQFSVERPDGSNFTLKIRSTKLEDSAMYFCASSWQGGGYTFGSGTRLTVV.

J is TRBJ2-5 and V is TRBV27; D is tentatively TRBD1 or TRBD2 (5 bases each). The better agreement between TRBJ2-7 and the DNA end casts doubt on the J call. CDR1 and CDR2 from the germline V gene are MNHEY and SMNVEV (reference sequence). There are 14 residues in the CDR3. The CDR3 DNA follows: TGTGCCAGCACCTCGGCCCATTGGGACGGCGAGCAGTACTTC. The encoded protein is CASTSAHWDGEQYF.

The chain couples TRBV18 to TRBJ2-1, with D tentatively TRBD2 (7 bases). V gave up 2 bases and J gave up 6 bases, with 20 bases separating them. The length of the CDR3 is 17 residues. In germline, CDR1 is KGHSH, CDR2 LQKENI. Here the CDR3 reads CASSPRGGDSGANEQFF. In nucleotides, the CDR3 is TGTGCCAGCTCACCAAGGGGGGGAGACTCAGGGGCCAATGAGCAGTTCTTC.

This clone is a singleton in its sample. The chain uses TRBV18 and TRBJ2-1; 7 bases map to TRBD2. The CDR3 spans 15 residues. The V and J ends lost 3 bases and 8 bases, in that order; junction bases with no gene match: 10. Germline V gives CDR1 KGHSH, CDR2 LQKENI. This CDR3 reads CASSPGTTKRDEQFF. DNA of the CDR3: TGTGCCAGCTCACCCGGGACTACTAAACGAGATGAGCAGTTCTTC.

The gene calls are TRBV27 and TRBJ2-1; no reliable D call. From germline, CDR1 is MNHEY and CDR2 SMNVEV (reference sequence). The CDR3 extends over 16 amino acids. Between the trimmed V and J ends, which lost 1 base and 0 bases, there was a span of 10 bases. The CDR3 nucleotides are TGTGCCAGCAGTTTATATGGCGTTAGCTCCTACAATGAGCAGTTCTTC. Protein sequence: CASSLYGVSSYNEQFF.

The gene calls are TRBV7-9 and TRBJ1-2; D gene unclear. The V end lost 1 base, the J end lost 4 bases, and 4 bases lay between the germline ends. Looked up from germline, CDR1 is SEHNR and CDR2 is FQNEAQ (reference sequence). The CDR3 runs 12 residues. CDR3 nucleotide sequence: TGTGCCAGCAGCTTAGAACTCTATGGCTACACCTTC. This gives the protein CASSLELYGYTF.

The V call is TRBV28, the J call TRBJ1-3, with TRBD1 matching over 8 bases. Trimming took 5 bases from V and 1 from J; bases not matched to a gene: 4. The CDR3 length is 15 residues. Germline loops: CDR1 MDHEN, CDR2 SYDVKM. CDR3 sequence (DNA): TGTGCCAGCAGTCCAGGGGGCAGGTCTGGAAACACCATATATTTT. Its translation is CASSPGGRSGNTIYF.

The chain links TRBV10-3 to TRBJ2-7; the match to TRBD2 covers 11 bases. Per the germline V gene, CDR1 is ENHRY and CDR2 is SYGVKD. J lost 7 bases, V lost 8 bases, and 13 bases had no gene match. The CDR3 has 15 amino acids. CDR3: CAIGPIAGGPLEQYF. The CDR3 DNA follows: TGTGCCATCGGTCCAATAGCGGGAGGGCCTTTAGAGCAGTACTTC.

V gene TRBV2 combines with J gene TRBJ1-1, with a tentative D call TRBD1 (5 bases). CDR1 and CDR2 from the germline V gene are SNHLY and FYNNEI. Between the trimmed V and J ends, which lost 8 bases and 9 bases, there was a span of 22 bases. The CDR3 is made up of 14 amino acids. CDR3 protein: CASRAQGLKEKAFF. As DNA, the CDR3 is TGTGCCAGCCGAGCCCAGGGCCTGAAGGAGAAAGCTTTCTTT.

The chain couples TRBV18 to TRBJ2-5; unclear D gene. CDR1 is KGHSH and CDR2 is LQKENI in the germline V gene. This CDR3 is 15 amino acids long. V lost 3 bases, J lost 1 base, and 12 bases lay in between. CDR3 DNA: TGTGCCAGCTCACCCTCCAGGAACTCCCAAGAGACCCAGTACTTC. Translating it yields CASSPSRNSQETQYF.

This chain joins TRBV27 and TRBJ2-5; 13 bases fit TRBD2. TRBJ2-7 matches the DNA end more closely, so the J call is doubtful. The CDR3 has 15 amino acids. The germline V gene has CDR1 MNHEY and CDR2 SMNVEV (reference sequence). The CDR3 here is CASSPRTSGSYEQYF. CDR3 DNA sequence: TGTGCCAGCAGTCCTAGGACTAGCGGGAGTTACGAGCAGTACTTC.

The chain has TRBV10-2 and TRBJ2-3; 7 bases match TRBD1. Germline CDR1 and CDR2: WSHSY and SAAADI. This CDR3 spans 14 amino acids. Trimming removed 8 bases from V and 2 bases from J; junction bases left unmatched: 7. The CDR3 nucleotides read TGCGCCAGCCGACAGGGAATTTCCACAGATACGCAGTATTTT. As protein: CASRQGISTDTQYF.

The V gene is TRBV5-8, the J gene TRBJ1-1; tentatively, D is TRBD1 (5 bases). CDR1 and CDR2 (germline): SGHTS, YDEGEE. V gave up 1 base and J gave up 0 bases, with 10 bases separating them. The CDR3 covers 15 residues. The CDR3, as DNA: TGTGCCAGCAGCTTGAATGGGGCTATGAACACTGAAGCTTTCTTT. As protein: CASSLNGAMNTEAFF.

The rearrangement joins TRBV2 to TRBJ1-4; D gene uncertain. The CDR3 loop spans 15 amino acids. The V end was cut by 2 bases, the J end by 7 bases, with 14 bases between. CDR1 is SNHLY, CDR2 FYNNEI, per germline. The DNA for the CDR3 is TGTGCCAGCAGTGAACCAACTCTTCTCGGTGAAAAACTGTTTTTT. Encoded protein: CASSEPTLLGEKLFF.